This TCR beta chain came from a study of a mutant IDH1 vaccine in newly diagnosed glioma. The sample's time point: week 23, last vaccination. The vaccine gave 300 ug of a 20-mer mutant IDH1 peptide subcutaneously per dose. Trimming cost V 4 bases and J 5 bases; bases outside gene matches: 22. There are 19 residues in the CDR3. Germline V gene sequence: CDR1 SGHKS, CDR2 YYEKEE (reference sequence). With regard to this clone: What it binds is unknown.

The method was immunoSEQ multiplex PCR; TCRdb's version includes in-frame clones alone and lacks a portion of them. There are over 50,000 clones in the sample; around 82% occur only once, and 13% lies in the top ten. The sample here was PBMCs, taken from a glioma patient whose treatment included an IDH1 peptide vaccine. V gene TRBV5-5 combines with J gene TRBJ2-7; 9 nucleotides align to TRBD1. The TCR comes from a man aged 18 to 29 with glioma. The chain's CDR3 is CASSLTYPVRTGEPNEQYF. The CDR3 nucleotides read TGTGCCAGCAGCCTTACCTACCCCGTCCGGACAGGGGAGCCTAACGAGCAGTACTTC.